The entry that follows covers one T cell receptor (beta chain) sequence. This clonotype was counted once. Its recognized antigen is unknown. No much larger clone exists at a distance of one base, and base qualities are not known. A lone read is weak support. Genomic DNA was used as template for profiling of TCR beta VDJ combinations and CDR3 sequences. TCR repertoire sequencing was run on an Illumina HiSeq 2000. From the authors' description of their analysis: TRBV/TRBJ rearrangement plots, CDR3 size and DJ length profiles, and Simpson's diversity index were used to evaluate the repertoires. Whichever DNA sequence was most abundant in the deep sequencing data was defined as the immunodominant clone. CDR3 amino acid sequences were checked for sharing across subjects and were also compared against the VDJdb database and published repertoires. TCRdb reanalyzed the raw reads on its own, using fastp at Q25 for trimming and MiXCR for clone calling, and kept in-frame beta chains. When rows share a CDR3 protein, they turn into one entry using the most common DNA and genes. Here the V and J calls rest on TCRdb's processing, not on the authors' analysis. The sample table contains some 170,000 distinct CDR3 sequences; only one count was recorded for roughly 60% of them. The ten most abundant clones make up approximately 40% of the sample.

Trimming costs V 4 bases and J 2 bases, and their ends lie 15 bases apart. Its CDR3 holds 15 amino acids, cysteine through phenylalanine. The DNA shown is the 45-base CDR3, in frame from base 1. The germline V gene (reference sequence) supplies CDR1 LNHDA and CDR2 SQIVND. The data derive from a study of CD8+CD57+ T cells in acquired aplastic anemia (dated by TCRdb to 2016 to 2018). Notes on the research overall: Extracted DNA from sorted CD4+ and CD8+ cells averaged around 3.3 ug, ranging from 0.2 to 27.4 ug. CD8+CD57+ expansion was defined as frequency above the mean frequency observed in healthy subjects. Study-wide findings and limitations: Patients and healthy controls showed no significant difference in CD8+ Simpson's diversity (P=0.060). About 30 CD8+ CDR3 sequences were found in both patients and controls but appeared to be highly expressed in patients and within the immunodominant clones of the patients.

Expansion of CD8+CD57+ cells had been shown by flow cytometry in the patients chosen for sequencing. Every patient had severe acquired aplastic anemia, diagnosed using the International Study of Aplastic Anemia and Agranulocytosis and Camitta criteria. Patients had received no therapy at the time of blood sampling. The study deep-sequenced TCR repertoires of sorted CD4+ and CD8+ blood T cells from severe aplastic anemia patients and healthy subjects. Patients were enrolled under clinicaltrials.gov protocols 00001620, 01623167, 00001397, 00071045, 00081523 and 00961064 in the USA. Ficoll-Paque density gradient centrifugation was used to isolate peripheral blood mononuclear cells. Before DNA extraction, CD4+ and CD8+ T cells were sorted with FACS or magnetic beads.

This receptor chain uses TRBV19 and TRBJ2-7, with no confidently assigned D gene. The clonotype originates from a human donor with aplastic anemia. The source material was sorted CD4+, CD8+, or CD8+CD57+ T cells (not recorded which) from PBMCs. The CDR3 has the sequence CASSTLAAVPYEQYF. The DNA sequence follows: TGTGCCAGTAGTACCTTGGCAGCCGTTCCCTACGAGCAGTACTTC.